Presented here are 4 T cell receptor beta chains from one specimen sequenced in a study of CD8+ T cells in alopecia areata. Following extraction, RNA underwent reverse transcription to cDNA, which served as the sequencing template. The table came from immunoSEQ multiplex PCR; TCRdb's copy has only in-frame clones and leaves some out. The sample yields over 120,000 clones, roughly 53% seen once. The specimen was CD4+ T cells sorted from blood, collected at week 0. The receptors here all came from a human donor with alopecia areata.

The genes are TRBV25-1 and TRBJ2-5; D remains ambiguous. CDR1 and CDR2 from the germline V gene are MGHDK and SYGVNS. The CDR3 length is 11 residues. V lost 4 bases and J 5 bases, leaving 5 bases between the germline ends. The CDR3 region is CASSVFETQYF. The CDR3 bases are TGTGCCAGCAGTGTTTTCGAGACCCAGTACTTC.

The CDR3 bases are TGTGCCAGCAGCTTTAGCCCCCAGGGACGGATCTATGGCTACACCTTC. Its protein is CASSFSPQGRIYGYTF. This chain uses TRBV7-2 with TRBJ1-2, with D possibly TRBD1 on 5 matching bases. The ends were cut back, 3 bases at V and 4 bases at J, with 18 bases in the middle. Germline CDR1 and CDR2: SGHTA and FQGNSA. CDR3 size: 16 residues. The full variable domain, rest sourced from reference TRBV7-2 and TRBJ1-2, is GAGVSQSPSNKVTEKGKDVELRCDPISGHTALYWYRQSLGQGLEFLIYFQGNSAPDKSGLPSDRFSAERTGGSVSTLTIQRTQQEDSAVYLCASSFSPQGRIYGYTFGSGTRLTVV.

CDR3 region: CASSELAITDTQYF. Written as DNA, the CDR3 is TGTGCCAGCAGTGAGCTAGCTATCACAGATACGCAGTATTTT. The J gene is TRBJ2-3, the V gene TRBV2; tentative D call: TRBD2 (5 bases). The length of the CDR3 is 14 residues. V dropped 3 bases and J dropped 2 bases, with 9 bases sitting between them. Germline assignment: CDR1 SNHLY and CDR2 FYNNEI.

This clone has just a few counts. The chain uses TRBV5-6 and TRBJ2-1; D is possibly TRBD2 (6 bases). The V end was cut by 3 bases, the J end by 5 bases, with 12 bases between. The CDR3 is made up of 14 amino acids. Germline CDR1 SGHDT, CDR2 YYEEEE. CDR3 coding DNA: TGTGCCAGCAGCTCGGGGGAACCCCACAATGAGCAGTTCTTC. Translating it yields CASSSGEPHNEQFF.